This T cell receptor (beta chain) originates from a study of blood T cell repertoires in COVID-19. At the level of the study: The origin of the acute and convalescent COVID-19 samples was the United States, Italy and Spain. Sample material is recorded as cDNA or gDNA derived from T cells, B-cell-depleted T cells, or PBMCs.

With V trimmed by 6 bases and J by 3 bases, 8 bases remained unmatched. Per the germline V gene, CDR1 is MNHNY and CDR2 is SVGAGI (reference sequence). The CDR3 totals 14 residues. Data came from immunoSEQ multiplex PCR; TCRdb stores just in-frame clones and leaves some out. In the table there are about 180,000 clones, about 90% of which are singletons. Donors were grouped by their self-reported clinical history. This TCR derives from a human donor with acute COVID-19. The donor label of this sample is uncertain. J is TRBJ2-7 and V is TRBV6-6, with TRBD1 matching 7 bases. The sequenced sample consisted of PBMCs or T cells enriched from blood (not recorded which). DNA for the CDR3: TGTGCCAGCAGCCCGGGACAGACTTTCTACGAGCAGTACTTC. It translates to CASSPGQTFYEQYF.